A single sample gave rise to the 24 T cell receptor beta chains below, sequenced in a study of T cells after yellow fever vaccination (dated by TCRdb to between 2019 and 2020). Libraries were prepared through 5' RACE. The sequencing machine was an Illumina NovaSeq 6000. The raw public reads went through TCRdb reprocessing: fastp at Q25, MiXCR clone calling, in-frame beta chains kept. Each CDR3 protein appears once, grouped with its most common genes and DNA. This sample is represented by some 320,000 distinct CDR3 sequences; approximately 4.3% of them were singletons. 15% to 20% of the sample is in the top ten clones. The intended sense of this specimen's treatment or condition label: live attenuated yellow fever vaccine strain. Sequencing used PBMCs, obtained 15 days after the yellow fever booster vaccination. These receptors all come from a man between 18 and 35 years old who received the YFV17D yellow fever vaccine.

This clonotype was found many times. The J gene is TRBJ2-1, the V gene TRBV20-1; possible D gene TRBD2, 5 bases. The CDR3 is 11 residues long. In germline, CDR1 is DFQATT, CDR2 SNEGSKA (reference sequence). The ends were cut back, 5 bases at V and 8 bases at J, with 10 bases in the middle. DNA for the CDR3: TGCAGTGCTCCCGGGGTCCATGAGCAGTTCTTC. Translated: CSAPGVHEQFF.

The chain is built from TRBV18 and TRBJ2-6; possibly TRBD1 for D (6 bases). Trimming cost V 5 bases and J 0 bases, with 11 bases left between them. This CDR3 is 16 amino acids long. Germline loops: CDR1 KGHSH, CDR2 LQKENI. The CDR3 loop is CASSAYRDSGANVLTF. DNA of the CDR3: TGTGCCAGCTCAGCGTACAGGGACTCTGGGGCCAACGTCCTGACTTTC.

This clonotype was seen repeatedly, ten times or more. The CDR3 region has the DNA TGCGCCAGCAGCTTGGTTGCAATTCCAGATACGCAGTATTTT. Translation gives CASSLVAIPDTQYF. The chain is built from TRBV5-1 and TRBJ2-3, with no clear D. The ends were cut back, 0 bases at V and 4 bases at J, with 9 bases in the middle. Germline V lookup: CDR1 SGHRS, CDR2 YFSETQ. This CDR3 is 14 amino acids long.

The chain links TRBV12-3 or TRBV12-4 to TRBJ1-5, with D possibly TRBD1 on 5 matching bases. The CDR3 extends over 13 amino acids. Trimming stripped 6 bases from V and 3 bases from J, with 9 bases between. As DNA, the CDR3 is TGTGCCAGCAGGGAGGGGTCCAATCAGCCCCAGCATTTT. It specifies CASREGSNQPQHF.

The chain couples TRBV6-6 to TRBJ1-3; D remains ambiguous. Per the germline V gene, CDR1 is MNHNY and CDR2 is SVGAGI (reference sequence). V lost 6 bases to trimming and J lost 0 bases, with 18 bases between them. This CDR3 has 17 amino acids. The CDR3 DNA follows: TGTGCCAGCAGCCAAGACACTTTTCTATTCTCTGGAAACACCATATATTTT. Its translation: CASSQDTFLFSGNTIYF.

This clonotype was seen more than once but under ten times. The J gene is TRBJ2-7, the V gene TRBV3-1; possibly TRBD1 for D (6 bases). Trimming left V 0 bases short and J 1 base short, with 16 bases between. Germline V gene lookup returns CDR1 LGHDT and CDR2 YNNKEL (reference sequence). The CDR3 loop spans 17 amino acids. The CDR3 loop is CASSQESEQGSSYEQYF. In DNA, the CDR3 is TGTGCCAGCAGCCAAGAAAGCGAGCAGGGGTCGTCCTACGAGCAGTACTTC.

This clonotype was counted a few times. The chain uses TRBV7-9 and TRBJ1-2; no clear D. In germline, CDR1 is SEHNR, CDR2 FQNEAQ (reference sequence). The V and J ends lost 5 bases and 4 bases respectively, with 17 bases between them. There are 15 residues in the CDR3. Here the CDR3 DNA reads TGTGCCAGCAGCCACCCCATGGGAGGCCTCTATGGCTACACCTTC. It specifies CASSHPMGGLYGYTF.

This clonotype came up many times. The chain joins TRBV7-3 to TRBJ2-7; D may correspond to TRBD1 or TRBD2 (5 bases each). CDR1 and CDR2 from the germline V gene are SGHTA and FQGTGA. The CDR3 consists of 15 residues. Trimming cost V 2 bases and J 0 bases, with 11 bases left between them. The CDR3 DNA reads TGTGCCAGCAGCTTATACGCAGGGAGCTCCTACGAGCAGTACGTC. It specifies CASSLYAGSSYEQYV.

This clonotype appeared many times. J is TRBJ1-2 and V is TRBV24-1; maybe TRBD1 (6 bases). CDR1 and CDR2 (germline): KGHDR, SFDVKD. The CDR3 has 17 amino acids. The V end lost 2 bases, the J end lost 8 bases, and 23 bases lay between the germline ends. CDR3: CATSDSLTGGSLGGYTF. CDR3 nucleotides: TGTGCCACCAGTGATTCCCTGACAGGCGGCTCCCTAGGGGGCTACACCTTC.

This clonotype was seen a handful of times. CDR3 in amino acids: CASSSAGAYEQFF. CDR3 sequence (DNA): TGTGCCAGCAGTTCAGCGGGGGCCTATGAGCAGTTCTTC. The V and J genes are TRBV28 and TRBJ2-1, with 8 bases matching TRBD2. The germline CDR1 and CDR2 sequences are MDHEN and SYDVKM. There are 13 residues in the CDR3. V lost 4 bases to trimming and J lost 8 bases; unmatched junction nucleotides: 4. Drawing the rest from reference TRBV28 and TRBJ2-1, the complete variable domain is DVKVTQSSRYLVKRTGEKVFLECVQDMDHENMFWYRQDPGLGLRLIYFSYDVKMKEKGDIPEGYSVSREKKERFSLILESASTNQTSMYLCASSSAGAYEQFFGPGTRLTVL.

This clonotype occurred many times. V gene TRBV28 combines with J gene TRBJ2-3, with 9 bases identical to TRBD2. Germline CDR1 and CDR2: MDHEN and SYDVKM. The junction had 11 bases not matched to a gene; V was cut back by 5 bases and J by 2 bases. The CDR3 loop spans 17 amino acids. This CDR3 is CASSPTYSGLATDTQYF. The CDR3 DNA follows: TGTGCCAGCAGTCCCACTTATTCGGGACTAGCCACAGATACGCAGTATTTT.

This clonotype has a count of ten or more. The chain has TRBV7-2 and TRBJ1-1; perhaps TRBD1 as D (5 bases). V gave up 1 base and J gave up 1 base, with 16 bases separating them. CDR1 SGHTA and CDR2 FQGNSA come from the germline V gene. This CDR3 is 17 amino acids long. The CDR3 coding sequence is TGTGCCAGCAGCTTAGTTCCGGGGCGCCGAACGAACACTGAAGCTTTCTTT. Translated, it gives CASSLVPGRRTNTEAFF.

This clonotype was seen ten or more times. The chain joins TRBV24-1 to TRBJ2-3; D not certain. The CDR3 loop spans 13 amino acids. The V end lost 4 bases, the J end lost 2 bases, and 6 bases lay between the germline ends. Germline V gene lookup returns CDR1 KGHDR and CDR2 SFDVKD. CDR3 amino acids: CATSDPDTDTQYF. CDR3 coding DNA: TGTGCCACCAGTGACCCTGACACAGATACGCAGTATTTT.

This clonotype appeared many times. The V and J genes are TRBV7-8 and TRBJ1-1, with a possible D match to TRBD1 (6 bases). Germline V CDR1 and CDR2: SGHVS, FQNEAQ. Deletions cut 6 bases from V and 4 bases from J, with 9 bases between. The CDR3 runs 12 residues. The CDR3 nucleotides read TGTGCCAGCAGGAAAGGGGGCACTGAAGCTTTCTTT. This translates into CASRKGGTEAFF.

The chain has TRBV7-2 and TRBJ2-2; D remains ambiguous. Trimming stripped 5 bases from V and 0 bases from J, with 10 bases between. Germline V lookup: CDR1 SGHTA, CDR2 FQGNSA. This CDR3 has 15 residues. The CDR3 is CASSPVRANTGELFF. The CDR3 DNA is TGTGCCAGCAGCCCCGTACGGGCGAACACCGGGGAGCTGTTTTTT.

This clonotype was seen at least ten times. The chain is built from TRBV18 and TRBJ1-1; 7 bases are a match to TRBD1. The germline V gene has CDR1 KGHSH and CDR2 LQKENI. The CDR3 runs 14 residues. J lost 1 base, V lost 7 bases, and 6 bases had no gene match. The CDR3 sequence is CASLPGQKNTEAFF. CDR3 bases: TGTGCCAGCTTGCCGGGACAGAAGAACACTGAAGCTTTCTTT.

This rearrangement joins TRBV5-1 to TRBJ1-1, with 8 bases matching TRBD1. V gave up 4 bases and J gave up 6 bases; unmatched junction bases: 8. CDR1 and CDR2 (germline): SGHRS, YFSETQ. This CDR3 contains 14 residues. The CDR3 reads CASSPSDREAEAFF. CDR3 DNA sequence: TGCGCCAGCAGCCCCTCGGACAGGGAGGCTGAAGCTTTCTTT.

This clonotype was observed at least ten times. The rearrangement uses TRBV6-6 and TRBJ2-2; the D gene is possibly TRBD1 (5 bases). Germline V gene lookup returns CDR1 MNHNY and CDR2 SVGAGI (reference sequence). Trimming cost V 2 bases and J 2 bases, with 6 bases left between them. CDR3 size: 14 residues. The CDR3, as DNA: TGTGCCAGCAGTTACAGGGGCAACACCGGGGAGCTGTTTTTT. It specifies CASSYRGNTGELFF.

Ten or more counts support this clonotype. The chain couples TRBV5-1 to TRBJ2-5; 13 bases agree with TRBD2. The CDR3 extends over 17 amino acids. Germline V CDR1 and CDR2: SGHRS, YFSETQ. V lost 4 bases, J lost 4 bases, and 10 bases stayed unmatched. The CDR3 sequence: CASSRGQGLAGLETQYF. The CDR3 region has the DNA TGCGCCAGCAGCCGAGGACAGGGACTAGCGGGGTTAGAGACCCAGTACTTC.

Many counts were recorded for this clonotype. The V and J genes are TRBV20-1 and TRBJ1-6, with a weak D call TRBD1 (6 bases). V lost 0 bases to trimming and J lost 8 bases, with 11 bases between them. The CDR3 consists of 14 residues. The germline CDR1 and CDR2 sequences are DFQATT and SNEGSKA (reference sequence). CDR3 amino acids: CSAREGADYSPLHF. The CDR3 nucleotides are TGCAGTGCTAGAGAGGGGGCAGACTATTCACCCCTCCACTTT.

This clonotype was counted ten times or more. V gene TRBV6-5 combines with J gene TRBJ2-5; 8 bases are shared with TRBD2. Germline V gene data show CDR1 as MNHEY and CDR2 as SVGAGI. J was trimmed by 5 bases and V by 0 bases; bases with no gene match: 5. The CDR3 is made up of 15 amino acids. Here the CDR3 reads CASSYSASGLETQYF. CDR3 coding DNA: TGTGCCAGCAGTTACTCGGCTAGCGGGCTCGAGACCCAGTACTTC.

This clonotype has a count of ten or more. This chain connects TRBV4-3 to TRBJ2-7, with D unclear. Germline lookup yields CDR1 LGHNA and CDR2 YSLEER. This CDR3 region has 18 residues. The germline V and J ends were trimmed by 0 bases and 2 bases, with 20 bases remaining between them. This CDR3 reads CASSQDLPGDVVTYEQYF. The DNA for the CDR3 is TGCGCCAGCAGCCAAGATTTACCCGGCGACGTGGTCACCTACGAGCAGTACTTC.

In its sample, this clonotype is medium-sized. This sequence joins TRBV20-1 and TRBJ2-7, with D maybe TRBD2 (5 bases). The CDR3 has 15 amino acids. V shed 2 bases and J shed 0 bases, with 14 bases lying between them. The germline gives CDR1 DFQATT, CDR2 SNEGSKA (reference sequence). CDR3 loop: CSARPGLLSSYEQYF. The CDR3 coding sequence is TGCAGTGCTAGACCCGGACTGTTGAGCTCCTACGAGCAGTACTTC.

A few counts support this clonotype. V gene TRBV5-4 combines with J gene TRBJ2-5, with 8 nucleotides matching TRBD1. This CDR3 spans 12 amino acids. The trim removed 7 bases at V and 1 base at J, leaving 0 bases unmatched. Germline CDR1 reads SGHNT; CDR2 reads YYREEE (reference sequence). CDR3 sequence (DNA): TGTGCCAGCGGGACAGGCCAAGAGACCCAGTACTTC. Its translation is CASGTGQETQYF.